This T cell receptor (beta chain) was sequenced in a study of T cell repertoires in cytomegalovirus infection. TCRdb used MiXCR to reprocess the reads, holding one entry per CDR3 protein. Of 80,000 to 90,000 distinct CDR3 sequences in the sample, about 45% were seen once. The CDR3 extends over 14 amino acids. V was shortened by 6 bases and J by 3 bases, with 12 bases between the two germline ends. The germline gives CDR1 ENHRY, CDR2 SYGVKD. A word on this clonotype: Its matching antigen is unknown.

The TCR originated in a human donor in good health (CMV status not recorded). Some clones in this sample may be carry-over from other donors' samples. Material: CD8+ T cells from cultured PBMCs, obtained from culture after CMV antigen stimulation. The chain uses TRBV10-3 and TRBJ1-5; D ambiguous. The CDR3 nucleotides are TGTGCCATCAGGGCCGATGGGGACAATCAGCCCCAGCATTTT. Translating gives CAIRADGDNQPQHF.